This T cell receptor (beta chain) came from a study of cytomegalovirus exposure and HLA in healthy donors. Study at large: Earlier sequencing of 150 million to 200 million T cells yielded 90 million to 140 million unique TCR beta sequences. Study-level points and caveats: Immune exposure was documented only through CMV serostatus.

V lost 9 bases to trimming and J lost 6 bases, with 18 bases between them. CDR1 and CDR2 (germline): SNHLY, FYNNEI. The CDR3 consists of 14 residues. PCR involved 60 Vbeta and 13 Jbeta primers. Libraries were prepared by immunoSEQ multiplex PCR; TCRdb keeps only in-frame clonotypes and omits some of them. The table records 130,000 to 150,000 clones, roughly 79% of them present only once. Remarks on this clone: Its cognate antigen is unknown.

The V call is TRBV2, the J call TRBJ1-5; D gene ambiguous. The receptor was derived from a male donor in good health and CMV-seronegative. The sample taken for sequencing was PBMCs. CDR3 nucleotides: TGTGCCAGTAGACCCTACATCGGCGGTCAGCCCCAGCATTTT. Its translation is CASRPYIGGQPQHF.